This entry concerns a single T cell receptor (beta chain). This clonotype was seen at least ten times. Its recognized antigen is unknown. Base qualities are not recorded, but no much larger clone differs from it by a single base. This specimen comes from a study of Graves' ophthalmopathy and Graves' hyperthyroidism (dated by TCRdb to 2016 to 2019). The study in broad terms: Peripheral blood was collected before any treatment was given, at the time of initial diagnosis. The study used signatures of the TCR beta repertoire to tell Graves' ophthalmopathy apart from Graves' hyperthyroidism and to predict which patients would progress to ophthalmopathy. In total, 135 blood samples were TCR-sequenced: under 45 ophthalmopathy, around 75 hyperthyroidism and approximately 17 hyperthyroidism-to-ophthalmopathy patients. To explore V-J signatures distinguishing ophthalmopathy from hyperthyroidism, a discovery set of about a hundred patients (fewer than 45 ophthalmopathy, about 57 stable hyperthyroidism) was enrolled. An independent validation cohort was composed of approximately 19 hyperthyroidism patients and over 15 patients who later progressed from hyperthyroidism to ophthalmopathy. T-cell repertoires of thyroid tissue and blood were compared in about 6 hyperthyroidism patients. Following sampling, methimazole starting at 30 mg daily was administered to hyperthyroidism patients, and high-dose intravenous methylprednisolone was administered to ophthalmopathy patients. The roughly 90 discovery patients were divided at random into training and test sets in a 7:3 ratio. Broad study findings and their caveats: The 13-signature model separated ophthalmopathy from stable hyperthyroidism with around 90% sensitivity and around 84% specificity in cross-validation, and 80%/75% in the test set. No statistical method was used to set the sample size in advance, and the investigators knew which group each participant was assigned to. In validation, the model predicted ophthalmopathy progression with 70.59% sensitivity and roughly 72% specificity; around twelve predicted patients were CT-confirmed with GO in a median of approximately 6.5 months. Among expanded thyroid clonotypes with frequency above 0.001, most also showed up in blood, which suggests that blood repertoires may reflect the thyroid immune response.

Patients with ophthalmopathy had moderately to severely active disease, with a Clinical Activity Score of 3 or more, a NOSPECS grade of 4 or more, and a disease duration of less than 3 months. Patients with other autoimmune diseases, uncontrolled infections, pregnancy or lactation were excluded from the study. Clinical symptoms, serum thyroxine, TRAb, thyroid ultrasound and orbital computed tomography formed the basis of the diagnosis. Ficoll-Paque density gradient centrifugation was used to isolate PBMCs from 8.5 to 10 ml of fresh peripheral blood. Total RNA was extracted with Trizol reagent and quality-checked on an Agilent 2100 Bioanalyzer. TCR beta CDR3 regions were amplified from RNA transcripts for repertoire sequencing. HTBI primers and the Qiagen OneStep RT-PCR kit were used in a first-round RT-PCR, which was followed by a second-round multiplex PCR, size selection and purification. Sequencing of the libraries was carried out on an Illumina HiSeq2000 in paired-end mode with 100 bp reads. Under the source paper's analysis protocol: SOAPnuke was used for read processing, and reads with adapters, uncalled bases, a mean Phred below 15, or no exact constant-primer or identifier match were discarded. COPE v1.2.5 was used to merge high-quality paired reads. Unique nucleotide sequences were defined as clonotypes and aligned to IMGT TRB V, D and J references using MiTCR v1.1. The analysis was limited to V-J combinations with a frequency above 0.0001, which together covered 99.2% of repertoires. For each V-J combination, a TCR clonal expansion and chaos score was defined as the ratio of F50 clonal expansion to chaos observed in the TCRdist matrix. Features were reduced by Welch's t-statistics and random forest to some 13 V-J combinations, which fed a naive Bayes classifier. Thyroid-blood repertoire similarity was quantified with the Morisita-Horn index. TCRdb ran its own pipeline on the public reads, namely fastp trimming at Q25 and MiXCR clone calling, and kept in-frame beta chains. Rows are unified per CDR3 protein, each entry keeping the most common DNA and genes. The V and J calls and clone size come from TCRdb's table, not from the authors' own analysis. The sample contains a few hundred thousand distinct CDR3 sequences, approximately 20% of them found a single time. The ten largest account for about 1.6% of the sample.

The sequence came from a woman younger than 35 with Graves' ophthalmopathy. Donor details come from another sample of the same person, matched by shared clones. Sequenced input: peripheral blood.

This receptor carries the CDR3 CASSLGRGVPRTGELFF. The DNA sequence is TGTGCCAGCAGCTTGGGCAGGGGCGTACCGAGGACCGGGGAGCTGTTTTTT. In this chain, TRBV5-6 is recombined with TRBJ2-2; a tentative D match to TRBD1 spans 6 bases. V is clipped by 0 bases and J by 5 bases, and the sequence between their germline boundaries is 17 bases long. Taken from the germline V gene, the CDR1 and CDR2 loops are SGHDT and YYEEEE. The CDR3 holds 17 amino acids from the cysteine to the phenylalanine. Kept here is only the CDR3 DNA, which spans 51 bases and is read in frame from base 1. The full variable domain, completed from the reference TRBV5-6 and TRBJ2-2 proteins outside the CDR3, reads DAGVTQSPTHLIKTRGQQVTLRCSPKSGHDTVSWYQQALGQGPQFIFQYYEEEERQRGNFPDRFSGHQFPNYSSELNVNALLLGDSALYLCASSLGRGVPRTGELFFGEGSRLTVL.